The 27 T cell receptor beta chains below were found in one sample sequenced in a study of PD-L1 blockade in urothelial cancer (dated by TCRdb to the late 2010s). The method was the immunoSEQ multiplex PCR assay. Drawn from immuneACCESS, this table holds only the in-frame rearrangements with V and J called that TCRdb kept. Clones are partly lost; checked studies trace under half to an unresolved V gene and leave the rest unexplained. This sample comprises some 60,000 clones, about 82% of them detected only once. The ten largest clones capture less than 3.5% of the sample. Source: PBMCs, taken around atezolizumab (anti-PD-L1) treatment. These receptors were collected from a man aged 45-65 years with urothelial cancer.

The CDR3 coding sequence is TGTGCCAGCAGTTTACCCCCGAGGGAGGAGTTCTTC. It translates to CASSLPPREEFF. The genes are TRBV28 and TRBJ2-1; a weak D match, TRBD2 (6 bases). CDR3 length: 12 residues. The germline V gene has CDR1 MDHEN and CDR2 SYDVKM. Trimming took off 2 bases at V and 14 bases at J, with 13 bases between the two ends.

V usage is TRBV15 and J usage is TRBJ2-7; 13 nucleotides agree with TRBD2. CDR3 length: 16 residues. The V and J ends lost 3 bases and 7 bases, in that order; junction bases with no gene match: 9. Germline-derived CDR1 and CDR2 are LNHNV and YYDKDF (reference sequence). The CDR3 DNA reads TGTGCCACCAGCAGGGGAGGACTAGCGGGAGTGAGGGAGCAGTACTTC. This translates into CATSRGGLAGVREQYF.

This clone showed up just a few times. The identical CDR3 is also encoded by other nucleotide sequences in the sample. V gene TRBV9 combines with J gene TRBJ2-2; D remains unclear. Germline-derived CDR1 and CDR2 are SGDLS and YYNGEE. This CDR3 has 13 residues. Trimming shortened V by 4 bases and J by 4 bases, and 8 bases separated the two germline ends. The CDR3 bases are TGTGCCAGCAGCCCGAGTATCACCGGGGAGCTGTTTTTT. It yields the protein CASSPSITGELFF.

The chain couples TRBV1 to TRBJ2-3; the table's D call, TRBD2, was not checked against the DNA. TRBV1 is tagged as a pseudogene. This CDR3 has 16 amino acids. This CDR3 reads CTSSLGLAGYTDTQYF. Here the CDR3 DNA reads TGCACCAGCAGCCTTGGACTAGCGGGATACACAGATACGCAGTATTTT.

This clone has just one count. The chain has TRBV9 and TRBJ1-5; the match to TRBD1 covers 8 bases. The CDR3 sequence is 15 residues long. J gave up 6 bases and V 2 bases, and 7 bases lay outside the gene matches. The germline V gene has CDR1 SGDLS and CDR2 YYNGEE. As DNA, the CDR3 is TGTGCCAGCAGCGTCGGACAGGGCCGGCCTCAGCCCCAGCATTTT. Protein: CASSVGQGRPQPQHF.

The rearrangement uses TRBV2 and TRBJ2-7; D uncertain. The V gene lost 6 bases and the J gene lost 0 bases, with 15 bases spanning the gap. From germline, CDR1 is SNHLY and CDR2 FYNNEI. This CDR3 comprises 15 residues. CDR3 region: CASSMPGGLSYEQYF. As DNA, the CDR3 is TGTGCCAGCAGCATGCCAGGTGGCCTCTCCTACGAGCAGTACTTC.

This chain joins TRBV5-1 and TRBJ1-2; 7 nucleotides align to TRBD1. Germline V gives CDR1 SGHRS, CDR2 YFSETQ. CDR3 length equals 16 residues. Trimming cost V 0 bases and J 4 bases; bases outside gene matches: 9. For the CDR3, the DNA is TGCGCCAGCAGCTTGGAAACCGGGACAGACCCCTATGGCTACACCTTC. Amino acids: CASSLETGTDPYGYTF.

The chain combines TRBV10-3 with TRBJ2-7; 8 bases are a match to TRBD1. Germline V lookup: CDR1 ENHRY, CDR2 SYGVKD. V lost 10 bases and J lost 3; bases outside the gene matches: 11. This CDR3 contains 14 residues. Here the CDR3 reads CATLGQGLFYEQYF. In DNA, the CDR3 is TGTGCCACCCTAGGACAGGGCCTTTTCTACGAGCAGTACTTC.

The rearrangement joins TRBV19 to TRBJ2-3; 8 bases agree with TRBD1. Losses at the gene ends were 4 bases for V and 3 bases for J; bases not matched to a gene: 6. Germline values: CDR1 LNHDA, CDR2 SQIVND (reference sequence). The CDR3 covers 15 residues. The CDR3 DNA is TGTGCCAGTAGTACCCAGGGGGCTAGGACAGATACGCAGTATTTT. It is translated as CASSTQGARTDTQYF. Using reference TRBV19 and TRBJ2-3 for the parts outside the CDR3, the full variable domain is DGGITQSPKYLFRKEGQNVTLSCEQNLNHDAMYWYRQDPGQGLRLIYYSQIVNDFQKGDIAEGYSVSREKKESFPLTVTSAQKNPTAFYLCASSTQGARTDTQYFGPGTRLTVL.

This clone was observed a single time. The CDR3 sequence is CASSLAGGETQYF. DNA for the CDR3: TGTGCCAGCAGCTTAGCAGGGGGAGAGACCCAGTACTTC. V is TRBV7-9 and J is TRBJ2-5; TRBD1 might be the D (6 bases). Germline-derived CDR1 and CDR2 are SEHNR and FQNEAQ (reference sequence). V shed 0 bases and J shed 4 bases, with 6 bases lying between them. The CDR3 runs to 13 residues.

V and J are TRBV6-1 and TRBJ2-7; no firm D call. Germline loops: CDR1 MNHNS, CDR2 SASEGT. The CDR3 consists of 16 residues. V shed 2 bases and J shed 0 bases, with 14 bases lying between them. CDR3 in amino acids: CASSEIRPVVSYEQYF. The CDR3 nucleotides are TGTGCCAGCAGTGAAATCCGTCCGGTCGTCTCCTACGAGCAGTACTTC.

V usage is TRBV30 and J usage is TRBJ1-4; D call uncertain. V gave up 4 bases and J gave up 7 bases, with 13 bases separating them. In germline, CDR1 is GTSNPN, CDR2 SVGIG (reference sequence). The CDR3 extends over 13 amino acids. CDR3: CAWKTAGREKLFF. CDR3 coding DNA: TGTGCCTGGAAGACGGCGGGTCGTGAAAAACTGTTTTTT. Full variable domain (outside the CDR3, taken from reference TRBV30 and TRBJ1-4): SQTIHQWPATLVQPVGSPLSLECTVEGTSNPNLYWYRQAAGRGLQLLFYSVGIGQISSEVPQNLSASRPQDRQFILSSKKLLLSDSGFYLCAWKTAGREKLFFGSGTQLSVL.

This chain connects TRBV15 to TRBJ2-1, with D possibly TRBD2 on 5 matching bases. The V and J ends lost 1 base and 4 bases respectively, with 8 bases between them. Germline CDR1 reads LNHNV; CDR2 reads YYDKDF (reference sequence). The CDR3 totals 14 residues. This chain's CDR3 is CATSRGREYNEQFF. The CDR3 DNA reads as TGTGCCACCAGCAGAGGCCGGGAATACAATGAGCAGTTCTTC.

V usage is TRBV7-3 and J usage is TRBJ2-1, with a tentative D call TRBD1 (5 bases). V gave up 0 bases and J gave up 8 bases, with 14 bases separating them. CDR3 length equals 15 residues. CDR1 is SGHTA and CDR2 is FQGTGA in the germline V gene. The CDR3 spells CASSLTAGRSDEQFF. For the CDR3, the DNA is TGTGCCAGCAGCTTAACGGCAGGGCGCAGCGATGAGCAGTTCTTC.

The CDR3 here is CASSLETGENTEAFF. The CDR3, as DNA: TGTGCCAGCAGCTTGGAGACAGGAGAGAACACTGAAGCTTTCTTT. The rearrangement uses TRBV5-4 and TRBJ1-1, with a tentative D call TRBD1 (6 bases). The germline CDR1 and CDR2 sequences are SGHNT and YYREEE (reference sequence). The CDR3 is 15 amino acids. V was pared by 0 bases and J by 1 base, with 10 bases between.

The V call is TRBV15, the J call TRBJ1-1; 8 nucleotides line up with TRBD1. The CDR3 totals 15 residues. Germline assignment: CDR1 LNHNV and CDR2 YYDKDF (reference sequence). The J segment lost 4 bases and the V segment lost 3 bases, leaving 7 bases of the junction unmatched. CDR3 residues: CATSRDRRGPTEAFF. Written as DNA, the CDR3 is TGTGCCACCAGCAGGGACCGCAGGGGGCCCACTGAAGCTTTCTTT.

The chain's CDR3 is CASSLSAVLAGRYEQYF. Written as DNA, the CDR3 is TGCGCCAGCAGCTTGTCGGCGGTTCTAGCGGGGAGGTACGAGCAGTACTTC. V usage is TRBV5-1 and J usage is TRBJ2-7; the match to TRBD2 covers 9 bases. The CDR3 is made up of 17 amino acids. CDR1 is SGHRS, CDR2 YFSETQ, per germline. Unmatched junction bases numbered 12, after V lost 1 base and J lost 4 bases.

V gene TRBV9 combines with J gene TRBJ2-3; 8 bases agree with TRBD1. V lost 4 bases and J lost 5; bases outside the gene matches: 9. Germline V gene lookup returns CDR1 SGDLS and CDR2 YYNGEE. The CDR3 consists of 15 residues. The CDR3 region is CASSQGAGGRDTQYF. The CDR3 DNA follows: TGTGCCAGCAGCCAAGGGGCAGGGGGCAGAGATACGCAGTATTTT.

This clone has only a few counts. The gene calls are TRBV10-3 and TRBJ1-2, with D perhaps matching TRBD1 (5 bases). V shed 4 bases and J shed 7 bases, with 22 bases lying between them. CDR3 length: 16 amino acids. Germline values: CDR1 ENHRY, CDR2 SYGVKD. The CDR3 here is CAISGEQVKIRSGYTF. In nucleotides, the CDR3 is TGTGCCATCAGTGGGGAACAGGTTAAAATCAGAAGTGGCTACACCTTC.

The chain joins TRBV29-1 to TRBJ1-5; 8 bases match TRBD1. J gave up 4 bases and V 6 bases, and 11 bases lay outside the gene matches. The CDR3 length is 15 residues. Germline lookup yields CDR1 SQVTM and CDR2 ANQGSEA. The CDR3 sequence is CSVRNRGEGNQPQHF. Here the CDR3 DNA reads TGCAGCGTGAGGAACAGGGGGGAAGGGAATCAGCCCCAGCATTTT.

This clone was observed a single time. V gene TRBV6-1 combines with J gene TRBJ2-7, with 10 bases aligning to TRBD2. Germline trimming cut 11 bases from V and 3 bases from J; bases unmatched to any gene: 7. Germline V gene sequence: CDR1 MNHNS, CDR2 SASEGT. This CDR3 is built from 13 residues. The CDR3, as DNA: TGTGCCGCGGTTCGGACTAGCGGCTACGAGCAGTACTTC. The encoded protein is CAAVRTSGYEQYF.

The V gene is TRBV6-5, the J gene TRBJ1-2; a weak D match, TRBD1 (6 bases). The germline V gene has CDR1 MNHEY and CDR2 SVGAGI. CDR3 length: 13 residues. V lost 6 bases, J lost 5 bases, and 13 bases lay in between. The CDR3, as DNA: TGTGCCAGCAGCCGCGACAGGACTTATGGCTACACCTTC. As protein: CASSRDRTYGYTF.

V and J are TRBV18 and TRBJ2-1; the D gene is possibly TRBD1 (6 bases). The CDR3 spans 18 residues. V was shortened by 2 bases and J by 3 bases, with 20 bases between the two germline ends. CDR1 and CDR2 from the germline V gene are KGHSH and LQKENI. Here the CDR3 DNA reads TGTGCCAGCTCACCAGGGGCGACAGGACTTGGAAACTACAATGAGCAGTTCTTC. Encoded protein: CASSPGATGLGNYNEQFF. The full variable domain, rest sourced from reference TRBV18 and TRBJ2-1, is NAGVMQNPRHLVRRRGQEARLRCSPMKGHSHVYWYRQLPEEGLKFMVYLQKENIIDESGMPKERFSAEFPKEGPSILRIQQVVRGDSAAYFCASSPGATGLGNYNEQFFGPGTRLTVL.

This chain links TRBV15 with TRBJ1-5; possibly TRBD1 for D (6 bases). V was cut by 0 bases and J by 0 bases, with 12 bases left in between. Germline V gene data show CDR1 as LNHNV and CDR2 as YYDKDF (reference sequence). The CDR3 sequence is 17 residues long. CDR3 residues: CATSRDVGQYSNQPQHF. Here the CDR3 DNA reads TGTGCCACCAGCAGAGATGTCGGACAGTATAGCAATCAGCCCCAGCATTTT.

The genes are TRBV7-3 and TRBJ2-1; 9 nucleotides line up with TRBD2. Germline CDR1 is SGHTA and CDR2 is FQGTGA. The CDR3 spans 15 residues. V shed 2 bases and J 7 bases; nucleotides not matched to a gene: 6. CDR3 sequence (DNA): TGTGCCAGCAGCTTAGGAGCGGGAGGCAGGAATGAGCAGTTCTTC. Translating gives CASSLGAGGRNEQFF.

The gene calls are TRBV18 and TRBJ1-1, with TRBD1 identical over 7 bases. The CDR3 extends over 16 amino acids. Germline loops: CDR1 KGHSH, CDR2 LQKENI. V gave up 1 base and J gave up 3 bases; unmatched junction bases: 8. The CDR3 loop is CASSPQVQGGYTEAFF. In DNA form, the CDR3 reads TGTGCCAGCTCACCACAGGTTCAGGGGGGCTACACTGAAGCTTTCTTT.

As concerns this clone: Other DNA sequences in this specimen translate into the identical CDR3. The CDR3: CASSWGGTDTQYF. DNA of the CDR3: TGTGCCAGCAGCTGGGGGGGCACAGATACGCAGTATTTT. The chain uses TRBV28 and TRBJ2-3; possibly TRBD2 for D (6 bases). This CDR3 is built from 13 residues. The V end was cut by 6 bases, the J end by 1 base, with 8 bases between. In germline, CDR1 is MDHEN, CDR2 SYDVKM.